The clone carrying this T cell receptor beta chain was counted once. Its antigen remains unidentified. This CDR3 region has 16 residues. CDR1 is SGHNT and CDR2 is YYREEE in the germline V gene (reference sequence). Trimming took off 4 bases at V and 4 bases at J, with 20 bases between the two ends. The sample originates from a study of T cells in narcolepsy. As for the study in general: Enrolled donors included narcolepsy type 1 or type 2 patients and healthy controls.

Study results and caveats: Some memory CD4+ repertoires had no autoreactive clone sequences.

Some clones are missing from TCRdb's copy, which holds only in-frame ones; the method was immunoSEQ multiplex PCR. The profile covers some 30,000 clones, with less than 90% appearing a single time and approximately 2.5% taken by the ten largest. Sequencing used CD45RA- memory CD4+ T cells from PBMCs. This TCR derives from a human donor with narcolepsy. The chain couples TRBV5-4 to TRBJ1-2, with a tentative D call TRBD1 (6 bases). Here the CDR3 reads CASSGGREAGPYGYTF. CDR3 nucleotide sequence: TGTGCCAGCAGCGGGGGCAGGGAGGCGGGCCCCTATGGCTACACCTTC.